The source of this T cell receptor (beta chain) is a study of identical twins. General study results and limits: Recombination models fit unrelated individuals' TCR alpha sharing but underestimated twins'.

Trimming left V 4 bases short and J 6 bases short, with 18 bases between. Germline CDR1 KGHDR, CDR2 SFDVKD. The CDR3 is 16 amino acids. Template switching, a step in the protocol, added a universal primer site, and cDNA carried unique molecular identifiers. One entry per CDR3 protein, called by TCRdb with MiXCR from the 5' RACE reads. The data contain 700,000 to 950,000 distinct CDR3 sequences, around an eighth of them singletons. As to this clonotype: Its antigen is still unknown.

In addition, the sample was reused for a study of yellow fever vaccine responses in identical twins.

The clonotype comes from a woman under 30 in good health. J is TRBJ2-4 and V is TRBV24-1; tentative D call: TRBD1 (7 bases). The sequenced sample was PBMCs. CDR3 nucleotides: TGTGCCACCAGTGACGGTGGGGGGCAGGGGGGAAACATTCAGTACTTC. This gives the protein CATSDGGGQGGNIQYF.